These 9 T cell receptor beta chains came from one sample sequenced in a study of identical twins. Each CDR3 protein gets one entry after TCRdb re-called the 5' RACE reads with MiXCR. The top ten hold approximately 0.52% of the sample, which has about 550,000 distinct CDR3 sequences, around 24% seen once. These data also featured in a second study, about yellow fever vaccine responses in identical twins.

The sequenced material came from CD4+ T cells sorted from blood. The receptors originated from a woman under 30 in good health.

This clonotype was found a few times. J is TRBJ2-5 and V is TRBV5-1; maybe TRBD2 (6 bases). Trimming removed 4 bases from V and 5 bases from J, with 15 bases in between. Per the germline V gene, CDR1 is SGHRS and CDR2 is YFSETQ. The length of the CDR3 is 14 residues. CDR3 nucleotide sequence: TGCGCCAGCAGCCTCGGTGGAGGGTGGGAGACCCAGTACTTC. This sequence encodes CASSLGGGWETQYF.

The chain couples TRBV2 to TRBJ1-2, with D perhaps TRBD1 (5 bases). This CDR3 has 13 amino acids. Trimming removed 0 bases from V and 3 bases from J, with 5 bases in between. CDR1 is SNHLY and CDR2 is FYNNEI in the germline V gene. CDR3 nucleotides: TGTGCCAGCAGTGAAGCAGGGGACTATGGCTACACCTTC. It is translated as CASSEAGDYGYTF.

The rearrangement joins TRBV7-9 to TRBJ2-7, with 7 bases identical to TRBD1. V dropped 5 bases and J dropped 7; count of bases not matched to a gene: 11. Germline assignment: CDR1 SEHNR and CDR2 FQNEAQ (reference sequence). The CDR3 is 14 amino acids. This chain's CDR3 is CASSPDLPTGEQYF. For the CDR3, the DNA is TGTGCCAGCAGCCCGGACCTCCCGACAGGGGAGCAGTACTTC. Looking up the rest from reference TRBV7-9 and TRBJ2-7 gives the full variable domain: DTGVSQNPRHKITKRGQNVTFRCDPISEHNRLYWYRQTLGQGPEFLTYFQNEAQLEKSRLLSDRFSAERPKGSFSTLEIQRTEQGDSAMYLCASSPDLPTGEQYFGPGTRLTVT.

The table lists this clonotype with a few counts. The chain couples TRBV6-1 to TRBJ1-1; D might be TRBD1 (5 bases). V lost 6 bases and J lost 0, with 11 bases in between. The CDR3 runs 14 residues. Germline CDR1 is MNHNS and CDR2 is SASEGT. In nucleotides, the CDR3 is TGTGCCAGCAGACCGGGGCGACTGAACACTGAAGCTTTCTTT. It translates to CASRPGRLNTEAFF.

The chain recombines TRBV12-3 or TRBV12-4 with TRBJ2-2, with D possibly being TRBD1 or TRBD2 (6 bases each). Trimming removed 2 bases at V and 6 bases at J, with 16 bases between. The CDR3 is 16 amino acids. The CDR3 is CASSLTLRGPAGELFF. The CDR3 bases are TGTGCCAGCAGTTTAACCCTCCGGGGGCCGGCCGGGGAGCTGTTTTTT.

A few counts support this clonotype. The V gene is TRBV11-2, the J gene TRBJ2-2, with TRBD1 identical over 9 bases. CDR1 and CDR2 (germline): SGHAT, FQNNGV. The length of the CDR3 is 15 residues. The trim removed 6 bases at V and 6 bases at J, leaving 8 bases unmatched. The CDR3 region is CASRPDRGLSGELFF. CDR3 coding DNA: TGTGCCAGCAGACCGGACAGGGGCTTATCCGGGGAGCTGTTTTTT.

This sequence joins TRBV12-3 or TRBV12-4 and TRBJ2-7, with no clear D. V gave up 7 bases and J gave up 3 bases, with 4 bases separating them. The CDR3 extends over 10 amino acids. The CDR3 loop is CASTRYEQYF. As DNA, the CDR3 is TGTGCCAGCACCCGCTACGAGCAGTACTTC.

The chain joins TRBV6-1 to TRBJ1-1; a possible D gene is TRBD1 (5 bases). V lost 3 bases to trimming and J lost 0 bases, with 11 bases between them. Germline loops: CDR1 MNHNS, CDR2 SASEGT. There are 15 residues in the CDR3. The CDR3 region is CASSEKGSVNTEAFF. The CDR3 DNA is TGTGCCAGCAGTGAGAAGGGGTCCGTGAACACTGAAGCTTTCTTT.

The chain links TRBV25-1 to TRBJ2-2; 10 nucleotides match TRBD2. The CDR3 totals 22 residues. Germline V gives CDR1 MGHDK, CDR2 SYGVNS. The V and J ends lost 6 bases and 0 bases, in that order; junction bases with no gene match: 22. Written as DNA, the CDR3 is TGTGCCAGCAGCTCCCTTCGGTACCAATGGACTAGCGGACGTTCGAACACCGGGGAGCTGTTTTTT. Its protein is CASSSLRYQWTSGRSNTGELFF.